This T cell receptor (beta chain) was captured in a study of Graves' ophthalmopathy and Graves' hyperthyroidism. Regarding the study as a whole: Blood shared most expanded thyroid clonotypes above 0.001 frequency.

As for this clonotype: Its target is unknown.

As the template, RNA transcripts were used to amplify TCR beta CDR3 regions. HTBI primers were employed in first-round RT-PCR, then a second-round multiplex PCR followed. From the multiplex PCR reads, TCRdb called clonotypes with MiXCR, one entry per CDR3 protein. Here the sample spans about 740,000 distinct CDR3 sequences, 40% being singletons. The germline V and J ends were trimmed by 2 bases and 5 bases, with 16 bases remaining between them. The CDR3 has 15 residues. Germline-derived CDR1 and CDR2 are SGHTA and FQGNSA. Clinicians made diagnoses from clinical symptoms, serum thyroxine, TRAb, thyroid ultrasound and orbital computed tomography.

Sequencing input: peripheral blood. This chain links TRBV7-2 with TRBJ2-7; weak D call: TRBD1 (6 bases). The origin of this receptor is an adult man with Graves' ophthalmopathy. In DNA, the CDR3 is TGTGCCAGCAGCTTAAGTCGTCCACAGGGCCACGAGCAGTACTTC. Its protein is CASSLSRPQGHEQYF.